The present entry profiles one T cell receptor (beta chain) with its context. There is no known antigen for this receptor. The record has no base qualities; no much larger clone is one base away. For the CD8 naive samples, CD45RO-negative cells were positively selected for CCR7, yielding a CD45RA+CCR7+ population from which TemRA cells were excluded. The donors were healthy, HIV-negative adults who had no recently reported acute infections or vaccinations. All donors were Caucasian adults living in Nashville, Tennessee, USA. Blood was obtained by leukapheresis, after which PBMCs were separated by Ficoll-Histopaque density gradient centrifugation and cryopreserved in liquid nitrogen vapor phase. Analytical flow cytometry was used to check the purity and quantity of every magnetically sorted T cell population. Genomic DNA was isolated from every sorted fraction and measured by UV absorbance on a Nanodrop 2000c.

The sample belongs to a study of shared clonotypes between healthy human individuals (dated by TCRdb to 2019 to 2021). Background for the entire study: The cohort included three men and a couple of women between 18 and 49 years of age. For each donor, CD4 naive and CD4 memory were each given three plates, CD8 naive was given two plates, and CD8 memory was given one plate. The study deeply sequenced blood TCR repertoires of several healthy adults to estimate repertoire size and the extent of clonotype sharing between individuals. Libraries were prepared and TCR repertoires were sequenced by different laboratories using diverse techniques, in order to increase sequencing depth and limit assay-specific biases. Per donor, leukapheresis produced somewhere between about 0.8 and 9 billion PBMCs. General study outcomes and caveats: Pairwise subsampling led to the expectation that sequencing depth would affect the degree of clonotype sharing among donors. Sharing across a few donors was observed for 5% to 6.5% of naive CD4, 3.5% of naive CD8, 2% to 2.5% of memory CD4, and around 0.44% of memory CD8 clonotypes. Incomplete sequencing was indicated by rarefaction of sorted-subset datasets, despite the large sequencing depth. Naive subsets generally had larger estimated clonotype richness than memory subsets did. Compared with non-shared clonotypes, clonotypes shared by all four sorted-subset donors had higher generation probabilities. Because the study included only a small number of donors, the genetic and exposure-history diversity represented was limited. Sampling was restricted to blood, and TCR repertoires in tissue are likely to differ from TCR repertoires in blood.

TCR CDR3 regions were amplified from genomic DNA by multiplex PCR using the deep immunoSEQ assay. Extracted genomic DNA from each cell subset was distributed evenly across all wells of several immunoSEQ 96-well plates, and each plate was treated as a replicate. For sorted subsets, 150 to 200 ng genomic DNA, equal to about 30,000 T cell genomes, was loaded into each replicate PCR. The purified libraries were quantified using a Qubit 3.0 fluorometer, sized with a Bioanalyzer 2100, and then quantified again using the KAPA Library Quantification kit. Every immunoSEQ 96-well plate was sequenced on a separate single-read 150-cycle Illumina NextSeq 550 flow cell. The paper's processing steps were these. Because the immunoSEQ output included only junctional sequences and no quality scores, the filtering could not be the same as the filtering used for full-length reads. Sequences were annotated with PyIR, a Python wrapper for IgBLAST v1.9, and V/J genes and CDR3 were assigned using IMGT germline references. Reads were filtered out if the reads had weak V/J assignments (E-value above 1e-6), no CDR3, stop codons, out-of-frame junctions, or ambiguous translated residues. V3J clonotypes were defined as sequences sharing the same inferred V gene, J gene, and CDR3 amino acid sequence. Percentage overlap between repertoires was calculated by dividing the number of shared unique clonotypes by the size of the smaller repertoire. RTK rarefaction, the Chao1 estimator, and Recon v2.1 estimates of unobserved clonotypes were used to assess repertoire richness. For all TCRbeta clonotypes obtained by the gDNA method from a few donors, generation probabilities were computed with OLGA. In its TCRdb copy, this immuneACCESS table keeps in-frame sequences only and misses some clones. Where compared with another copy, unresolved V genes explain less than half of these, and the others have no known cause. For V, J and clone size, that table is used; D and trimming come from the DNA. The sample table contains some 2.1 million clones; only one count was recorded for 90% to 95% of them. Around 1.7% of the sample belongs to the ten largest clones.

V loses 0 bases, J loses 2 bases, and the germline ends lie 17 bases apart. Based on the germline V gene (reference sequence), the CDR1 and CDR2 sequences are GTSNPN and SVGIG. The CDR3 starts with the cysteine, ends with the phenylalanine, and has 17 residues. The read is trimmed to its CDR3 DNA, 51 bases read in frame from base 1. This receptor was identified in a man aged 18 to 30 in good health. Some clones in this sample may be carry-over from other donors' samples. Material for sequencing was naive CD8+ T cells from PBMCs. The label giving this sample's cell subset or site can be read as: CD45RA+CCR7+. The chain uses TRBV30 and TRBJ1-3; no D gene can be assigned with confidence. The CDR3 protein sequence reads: CAWSVLPAAPTGNTIYF. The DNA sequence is TGTGCCTGGAGTGTACTTCCGGCAGCCCCCACTGGAAACACCATATATTTT.